These T cell receptor beta chains were read from a single sample in a study of shared clonotypes between healthy human individuals. TCRdb keeps only in-frame clones here, not all; method: immunoSEQ multiplex PCR. Of 2 million to 3 million clones in the sample, 90% to 95% are singletons; the top ten hold approximately 0.35%. Sequenced input: naive CD4+ T cells from PBMCs. Every receptor here comes from a man aged 18-30 years in good health. Some clones in this sample may be carry-over from other donors' samples. CDR3s include the opening cysteine and the closing phenylalanine or tryptophan. A D gene is named only where the DNA matches it firmly. The size field is filled for only some rows; it gives once, few, many or a size class.

j_gene	abundance	d_gene	v_gene	CDR3aa	CDR3nt
TRBJ2-7	.	TRBD2	TRBV6-5	CASSYSAAGGPYEQYF	TGTGCCAGCAGTTACTCTGCAGCGGGAGGCCCCTACGAGCAGTACTTC
TRBJ2-1	.	TRBD1	TRBV27	CASSGTQGAAYNEQFF	TGTGCCAGCAGCGGAACCCAGGGGGCGGCCTACAATGAGCAGTTCTTC
TRBJ2-1	.	TRBD1	TRBV18	CASSPETGFDEQFF	TGTGCCAGCTCACCGGAGACAGGGTTCGATGAGCAGTTCTTC
TRBJ2-1	.	TRBD1	TRBV6-5	CASSLQGDEQFF	TGTGCCAGCAGTTTACAGGGGGATGAGCAGTTCTTC
TRBJ2-5	.	.	TRBV6-1	CASMRQPYDEAQYF	TGTGCCAGCATGAGGCAGCCCTATGACGAGGCCCAGTACTTC
TRBJ2-7	.	.	TRBV29-1	CSVGGLAEQYF	TGCAGCGTTGGAGGTCTAGCGGAGCAGTACTTC
TRBJ1-4	.	.	TRBV5-1	CASSFLGRGNEKLFF	TGCGCCAGCAGCTTTTTAGGGCGCGGTAATGAAAAACTGTTTTTT
TRBJ1-4	.	.	TRBV6-6	CASSPRQPNEKLFF	TGTGCCAGCAGCCCTCGACAGCCTAATGAAAAACTGTTTTTT
TRBJ1-2	.	.	TRBV5-1	CASSFGGGYGYTF	TGCGCCAGCAGCTTCGGCGGAGGTTATGGCTACACCTTC
TRBJ1-2	.	.	TRBV5-4	CASSSPGIYGYTF	TGTGCCAGCAGCTCGCCGGGGATCTATGGCTACACCTTC
TRBJ1-5	.	.	TRBV6-1	CASSAMDRGNQPQHF	TGTGCCAGCAGTGCAATGGACCGGGGCAATCAGCCCCAGCATTTT
TRBJ2-5	once	.	TRBV15	CATSRDLVWDF	TGTGCCACCAGCAGAGATTTAGTTTGGGACTTC
TRBJ2-7	.	TRBD1	TRBV2	CASRDSNYEQYF	TGTGCCAGTCGGGACAGTAATTACGAGCAGTACTTC
TRBJ2-1	.	.	TRBV9	CASSVGALYNEQFF	TGTGCCAGCAGCGTTGGGGCCCTCTACAATGAGCAGTTCTTC
TRBJ2-7	.	TRBD1	TRBV19	CASSIVGQGAFGAYEQYF	TGTGCCAGTAGTATAGTAGGGCAGGGGGCGTTCGGGGCCTACGAGCAGTACTTC
TRBJ1-2	.	TRBD1	TRBV27	CASRQGQARGYTF	TGTGCCAGCAGGCAAGGACAGGCACGGGGCTACACCTTC
TRBJ2-5	.	TRBD2	TRBV5-4	CASSAPGLAEKETQYF	TGTGCCAGCAGCGCGCCGGGACTAGCGGAGAAAGAGACCCAGTACTTC
TRBJ2-5	.	.	TRBV15	CATSRVLAIGTQYF	TGTGCCACCAGCAGAGTCCTAGCGATCGGGACCCAGTACTTC
TRBJ2-1	.	.	TRBV28	CASSALGAREQFF	TGTGCCAGCAGCGCCCTGGGGGCGAGGGAGCAGTTCTTC
TRBJ2-7	.	TRBD1	TRBV5-4	CASSSPPGQGSYEQYF	TGTGCCAGCAGCTCCCCCCCGGGACAGGGCTCCTACGAGCAGTACTTC
TRBJ2-2	.	TRBD1	TRBV10-2	CASSRTGAGGELFF	TGCGCCAGCAGTCGCACAGGGGCCGGCGGGGAGCTGTTTTTT
TRBJ1-1	.	TRBD1	TRBV5-1	CASSLNTGAQGGAFF	TGCGCCAGCAGCTTAAATACGGGGGCCCAGGGGGGCGCTTTCTTT
TRBJ1-1	.	.	TRBV5-6	CASEGQISRGTEAFF	TGTGCCAGCGAGGGTCAGATATCACGGGGCACTGAAGCTTTCTTT
TRBJ2-5	.	.	TRBV5-3	CARSRGLPQETQYF	TGTGCCAGAAGCCGCGGACTCCCACAAGAGACCCAGTACTTC
TRBJ1-2	.	TRBD1	TRBV19	CASTQMGTWDRGLYGYTF	TGTGCCAGTACCCAGATGGGTACGTGGGACAGGGGGCTGTATGGCTACACCTTC
TRBJ2-3	.	.	TRBV15	CATSPRNQADTQYF	TGTGCCACCAGCCCCCGGAATCAGGCAGATACGCAGTATTTT
TRBJ1-1	.	.	TRBV23-1	CASSHRGYTEAFF	TGCGCCAGCAGTCACAGGGGATACACTGAAGCTTTCTTT
TRBJ2-3	once	TRBD1	TRBV5-1	CASSPQGAGTDTQYF	TGCGCCAGCAGCCCCCAGGGGGCAGGCACAGATACGCAGTATTTT
TRBJ2-7	.	TRBD1	TRBV28	CASRPYRGSLYEQYF	TGTGCCAGCAGGCCCTACAGGGGATCCCTGTACGAGCAGTACTTC
TRBJ1-5	.	TRBD1	TRBV27	CASSSLTGGSNQPQHF	TGTGCCAGCAGTTCCCTAACAGGGGGGAGCAATCAGCCCCAGCATTTT
TRBJ2-5	.	TRBD2	TRBV7-8	CASSFPPGTRIPRDF	TGTGCCAGCAGCTTTCCCCCCGGGACTAGAATCCCTAGAGACTTC
TRBJ2-7	.	TRBD1	TRBV6-5	CASRHGTGGSYEQYF	TGTGCCAGCAGGCATGGGACAGGGGGGTCCTACGAGCAGTACTTC
TRBJ2-6	.	.	TRBV21-1	CARKPPGANVLTF	TGTGCCAGGAAGCCCCCCGGGGCCAACGTCCTGACTTTC
TRBJ2-3	.	TRBD2	TRBV4-3	CASSPTLRTSEEADTQYF	TGCGCCAGCAGCCCCACCCTCCGAACTAGCGAGGAGGCAGATACGCAGTATTTT
TRBJ1-4	.	TRBD1	TRBV2	CAEGQGSEKLFF	TGTGCCGAGGGACAGGGGAGCGAAAAACTGTTTTTT
TRBJ2-3	.	TRBD1	TRBV19	CASSPGQAGNTQYF	TGTGCCAGTAGTCCAGGACAGGCCGGGAATACGCAGTATTTT
TRBJ2-3	.	.	TRBV7-9	CASSALQGLDTQYF	TGTGCCAGCAGCGCACTACAGGGATTGGATACGCAGTATTTT
TRBJ1-2	once	TRBD1	TRBV7-2	CASSLFLGTGEEGGYTF	TGTGCCAGCAGCTTATTTTTAGGGACAGGGGAAGAGGGTGGCTACACCTTC
TRBJ1-5	.	.	TRBV20-1	CSARGGGPQHF	TGCAGTGCGAGGGGAGGAGGGCCCCAGCATTTT
TRBJ2-1	.	.	TRBV27	CASSRKTLQGSRQFF	TGTGCCAGCAGTCGTAAGACCCTGCAGGGGTCACGGCAGTTCTTC
TRBJ2-3	.	.	TRBV9	CASSRLADTQYF	TGTGCCAGCAGCAGGTTGGCAGATACGCAGTATTTT
TRBJ1-2	.	.	TRBV28	CASSSPGGGRGDGYTF	TGTGCCAGCAGTTCGCCCGGCGGGGGGCGTGGGGATGGCTACACCTTC
TRBJ1-3	.	.	TRBV11-2	CASSPTGYSGNTIYF	TGTGCCAGCAGCCCAACAGGGTACTCTGGAAACACCATATATTTT
TRBJ2-1	.	TRBD2	TRBV10-3	CAISGGLAYNEQFF	TGTGCCATCAGTGGCGGACTAGCCTACAATGAGCAGTTCTTC
TRBJ1-2	.	.	TRBV6-1	CASRKLDGRLRSYTF	TGTGCCAGCAGGAAGTTAGACGGTCGCCTGAGGAGCTACACCTTC
TRBJ1-1	few	TRBD1	TRBV5-1	CASSWTGLNTEAFF	TGCGCCAGCAGCTGGACAGGGCTGAACACTGAAGCTTTCTTT
TRBJ1-2	.	TRBD1	TRBV28	CASVSGQGVHGYTF	TGTGCCAGCGTTTCCGGACAGGGAGTTCATGGCTACACCTTC
TRBJ2-3	.	.	TRBV7-2	CASSRGLPGTDTQYF	TGTGCCAGCAGCCGGGGACTCCCGGGCACAGATACGCAGTATTTT